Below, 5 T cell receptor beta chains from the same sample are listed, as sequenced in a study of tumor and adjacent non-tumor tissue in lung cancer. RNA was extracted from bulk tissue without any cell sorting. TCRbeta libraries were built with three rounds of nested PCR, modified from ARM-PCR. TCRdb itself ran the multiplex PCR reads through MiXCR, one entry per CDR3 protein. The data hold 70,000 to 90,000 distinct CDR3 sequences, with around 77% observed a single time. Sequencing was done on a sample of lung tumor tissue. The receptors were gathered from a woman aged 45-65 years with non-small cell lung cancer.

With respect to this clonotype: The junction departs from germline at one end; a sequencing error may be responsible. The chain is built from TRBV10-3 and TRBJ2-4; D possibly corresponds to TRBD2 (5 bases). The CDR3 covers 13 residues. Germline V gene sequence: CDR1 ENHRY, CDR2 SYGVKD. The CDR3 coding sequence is TGTGCCAACAGTGCAAACCGGGGAGACATTCAGCAATTC. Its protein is CANSANRGDIQQF.

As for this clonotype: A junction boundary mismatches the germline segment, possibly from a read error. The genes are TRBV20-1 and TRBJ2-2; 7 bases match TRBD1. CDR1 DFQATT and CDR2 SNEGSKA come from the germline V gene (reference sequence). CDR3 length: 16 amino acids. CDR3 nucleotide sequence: TGTAGTGCTAGCCCGCGCCCCAGGGGGAACACCAGGGAGCTGTTTTTT. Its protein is CSASPRPRGNTRELFF.

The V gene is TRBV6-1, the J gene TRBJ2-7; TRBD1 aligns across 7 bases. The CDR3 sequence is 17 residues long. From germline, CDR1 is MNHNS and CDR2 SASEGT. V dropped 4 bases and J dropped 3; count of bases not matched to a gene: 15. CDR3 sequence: CASSGTGTVPSNYEQYF. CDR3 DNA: TGTGCCAGCAGTGGGACCGGGACAGTGCCCTCGAACTACGAGCAGTACTTC.

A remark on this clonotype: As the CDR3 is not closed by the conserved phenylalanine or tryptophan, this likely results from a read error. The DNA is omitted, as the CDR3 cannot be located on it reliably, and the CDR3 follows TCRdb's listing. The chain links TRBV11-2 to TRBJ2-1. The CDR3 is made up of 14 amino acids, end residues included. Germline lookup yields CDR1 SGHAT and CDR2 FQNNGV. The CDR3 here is CASSFVSADNEKFL.

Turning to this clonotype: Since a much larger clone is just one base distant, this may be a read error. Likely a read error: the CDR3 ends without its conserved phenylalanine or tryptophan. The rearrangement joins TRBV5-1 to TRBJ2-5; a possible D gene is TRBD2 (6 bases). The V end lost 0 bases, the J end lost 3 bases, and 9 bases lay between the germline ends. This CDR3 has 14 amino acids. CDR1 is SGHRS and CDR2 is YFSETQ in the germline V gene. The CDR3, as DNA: TGCGCCAGCAGCTTGGTTCCGGGAGAAGAGACCCAGTACCTC. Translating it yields CASSLVPGEETQYL.